Sequencing of this T cell receptor (beta chain) was carried out in a study of T cell clusters in autoimmune cytopenias. TRB amplification used roughly 250 ng of peripheral blood genomic DNA. General observations from the study: Exclusive TRB clusters were approximately 3.2-fold more numerous in healthy donors than in active autoimmune hepatitis. Clustering suggested that physiological T cell clusters were missing in primary autoimmune cytopenia patients.

Its frequency marks this clonotype as medium-sized. Antigen specificity is unknown. TRB was amplified by touch-down multiplex PCR, primer pools A and B combined. TCRdb reprocessed the multiplex PCR reads and stores each CDR3 protein as one record, lacking DNA. This table holds 3,900 or so distinct CDR3 sequences. This clonotype was obtained from a human donor with an autoimmune cytopenia or autoimmune hepatitis (not recorded which). The sample taken for sequencing was peripheral blood.

This CDR3 reads CASSSNRNRAYEQYF. The V call is TRBV5-4, the J call TRBJ2-7; with no DNA, the TCRdb D assignment of TRBD1 cannot be verified. CDR3 length equals 15 residues. Germline V lookup: CDR1 SGHNT, CDR2 YYREEE (reference sequence).